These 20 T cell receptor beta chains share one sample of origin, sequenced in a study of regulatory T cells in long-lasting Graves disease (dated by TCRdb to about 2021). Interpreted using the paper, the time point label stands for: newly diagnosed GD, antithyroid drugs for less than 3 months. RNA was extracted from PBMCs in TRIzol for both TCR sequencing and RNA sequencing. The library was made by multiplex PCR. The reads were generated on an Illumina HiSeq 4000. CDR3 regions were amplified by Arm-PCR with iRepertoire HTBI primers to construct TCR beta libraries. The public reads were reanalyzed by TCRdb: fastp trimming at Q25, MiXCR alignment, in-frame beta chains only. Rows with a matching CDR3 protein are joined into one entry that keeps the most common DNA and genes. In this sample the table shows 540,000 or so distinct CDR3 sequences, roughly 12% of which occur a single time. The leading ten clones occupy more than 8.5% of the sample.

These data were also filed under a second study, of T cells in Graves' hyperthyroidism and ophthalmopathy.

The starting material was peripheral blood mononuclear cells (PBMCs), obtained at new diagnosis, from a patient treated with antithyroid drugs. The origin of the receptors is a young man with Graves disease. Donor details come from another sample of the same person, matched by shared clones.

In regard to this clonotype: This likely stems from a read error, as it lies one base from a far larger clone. CDR3 DNA sequence: TGTGCCAGCTCACAGACCGGGGGTGAGACCCAGTACTTC. It codes for CASSQTGGETQYF. The chain is built from TRBV18 and TRBJ2-5; the D gene is possibly TRBD2 (6 bases). This CDR3 comprises 13 residues. Germline V gene data show CDR1 as KGHSH and CDR2 as LQKENI. Trimming pared 4 bases from V and 5 bases from J, leaving 11 bases between.

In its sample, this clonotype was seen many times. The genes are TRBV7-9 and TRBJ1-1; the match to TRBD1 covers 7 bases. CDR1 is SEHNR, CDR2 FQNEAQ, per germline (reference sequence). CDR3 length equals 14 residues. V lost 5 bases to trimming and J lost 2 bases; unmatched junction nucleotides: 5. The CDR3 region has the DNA TGTGCCAGCAGCCGGGACAGTTATAACACTGAAGCTTTCTTT. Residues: CASSRDSYNTEAFF.

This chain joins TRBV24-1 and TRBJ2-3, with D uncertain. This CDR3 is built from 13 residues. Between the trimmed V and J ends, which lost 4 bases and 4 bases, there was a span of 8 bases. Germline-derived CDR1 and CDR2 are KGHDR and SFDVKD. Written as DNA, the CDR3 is TGTGCCACCAGTGACAAGTCGGCAGATACGCAGTATTTT. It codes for CATSDKSADTQYF.

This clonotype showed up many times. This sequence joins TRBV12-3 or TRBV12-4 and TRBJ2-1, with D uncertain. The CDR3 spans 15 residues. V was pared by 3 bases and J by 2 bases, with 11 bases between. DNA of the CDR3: TGTGCCAGCAGTTTCCTGGGCAGCCCCTACAATGAGCAGTTCTTC. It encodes CASSFLGSPYNEQFF.

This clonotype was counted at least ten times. Written as DNA, the CDR3 is TGTGCCAGCAGTTTAGGGCGGGTAGCAAACTACGAGCAGTACTTC. Its protein product is CASSLGRVANYEQYF. The chain combines TRBV28 with TRBJ2-7; possible D gene TRBD2, 5 bases. This CDR3 has 15 residues. Trimming cost V 2 bases and J 3 bases, with 14 bases left between them. Germline-derived CDR1 and CDR2 are MDHEN and SYDVKM.

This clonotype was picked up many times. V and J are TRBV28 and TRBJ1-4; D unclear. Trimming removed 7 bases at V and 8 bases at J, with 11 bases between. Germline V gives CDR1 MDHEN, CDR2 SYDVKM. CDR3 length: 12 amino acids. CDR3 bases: TGTGCCAGCACCCCAGCCGTCGAAAAACTGTTTTTT. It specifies CASTPAVEKLFF.

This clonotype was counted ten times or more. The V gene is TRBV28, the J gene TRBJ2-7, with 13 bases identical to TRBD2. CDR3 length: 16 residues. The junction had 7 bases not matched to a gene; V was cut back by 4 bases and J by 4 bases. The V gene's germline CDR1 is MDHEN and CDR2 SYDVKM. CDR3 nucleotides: TGTGCCAGCAGTTCCCGGACTAGCGGGAGAAGGTACGAGCAGTACTTC. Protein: CASSSRTSGRRYEQYF.

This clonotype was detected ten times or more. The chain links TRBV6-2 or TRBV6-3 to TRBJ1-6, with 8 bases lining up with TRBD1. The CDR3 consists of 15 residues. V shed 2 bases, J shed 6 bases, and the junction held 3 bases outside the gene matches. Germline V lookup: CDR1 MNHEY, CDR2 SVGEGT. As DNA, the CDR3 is TGTGCCAGCAGTTACCAACAGGGGGGTAATTCACCCCTCCACTTT. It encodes CASSYQQGGNSPLHF.

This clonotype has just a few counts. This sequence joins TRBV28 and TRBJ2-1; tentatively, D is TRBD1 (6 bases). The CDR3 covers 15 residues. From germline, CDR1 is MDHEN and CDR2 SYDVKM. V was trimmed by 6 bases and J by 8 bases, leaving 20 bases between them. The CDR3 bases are TGTGCCAGCAGCAACAGACAGGAAGGGCGCGATGAGCAGTTCTTC. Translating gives CASSNRQEGRDEQFF.

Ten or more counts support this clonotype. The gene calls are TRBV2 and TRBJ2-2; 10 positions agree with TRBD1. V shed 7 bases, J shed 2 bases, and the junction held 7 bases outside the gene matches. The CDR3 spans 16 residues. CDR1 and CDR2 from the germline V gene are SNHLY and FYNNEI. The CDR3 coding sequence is TGTGCCAGCAACCCCGGGACAGGGGACAACACCGGGGAGCTGTTTTTT. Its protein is CASNPGTGDNTGELFF.

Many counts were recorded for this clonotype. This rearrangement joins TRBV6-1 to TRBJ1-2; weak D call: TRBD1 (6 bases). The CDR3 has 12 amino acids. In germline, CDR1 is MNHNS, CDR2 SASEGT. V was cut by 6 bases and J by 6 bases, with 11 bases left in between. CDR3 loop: CASSWTVDGYTF. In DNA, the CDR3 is TGTGCCAGCAGCTGGACAGTCGATGGCTACACCTTC.

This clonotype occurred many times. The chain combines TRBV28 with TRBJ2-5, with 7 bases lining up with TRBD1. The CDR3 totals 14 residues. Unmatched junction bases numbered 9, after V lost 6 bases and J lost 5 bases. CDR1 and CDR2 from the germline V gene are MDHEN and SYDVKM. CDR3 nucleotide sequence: TGTGCCAGCAGGACAGAAGGGGGCAGGGAGACCCAGTACTTC. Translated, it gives CASRTEGGRETQYF. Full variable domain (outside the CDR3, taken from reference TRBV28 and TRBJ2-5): DVKVTQSSRYLVKRTGEKVFLECVQDMDHENMFWYRQDPGLGLRLIYFSYDVKMKEKGDIPEGYSVSREKKERFSLILESASTNQTSMYLCASRTEGGRETQYFGPGTRLLVL.

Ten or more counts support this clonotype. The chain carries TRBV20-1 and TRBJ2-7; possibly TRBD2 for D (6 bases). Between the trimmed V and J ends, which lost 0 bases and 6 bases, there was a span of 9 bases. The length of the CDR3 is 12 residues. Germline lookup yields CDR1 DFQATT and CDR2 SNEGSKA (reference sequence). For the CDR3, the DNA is TGCAGTGCTAGAGATCACGGGGGCGAGCAGTACTTC. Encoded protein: CSARDHGGEQYF.

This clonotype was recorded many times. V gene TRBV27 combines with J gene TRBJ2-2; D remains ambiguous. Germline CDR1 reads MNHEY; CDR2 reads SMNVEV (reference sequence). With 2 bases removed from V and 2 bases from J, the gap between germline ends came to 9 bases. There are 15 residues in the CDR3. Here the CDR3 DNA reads TGTGCCAGCAGTTTAACCGGAGTTAACACCGGGGAGCTGTTTTTT. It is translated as CASSLTGVNTGELFF.

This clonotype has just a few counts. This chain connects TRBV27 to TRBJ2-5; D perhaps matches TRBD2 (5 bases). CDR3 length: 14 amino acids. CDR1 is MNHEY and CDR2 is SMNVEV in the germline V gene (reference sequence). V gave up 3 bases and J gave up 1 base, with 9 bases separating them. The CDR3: CASSFSAGQETQYF. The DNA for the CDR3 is TGTGCCAGCAGTTTCTCGGCGGGCCAAGAGACCCAGTACTTC.

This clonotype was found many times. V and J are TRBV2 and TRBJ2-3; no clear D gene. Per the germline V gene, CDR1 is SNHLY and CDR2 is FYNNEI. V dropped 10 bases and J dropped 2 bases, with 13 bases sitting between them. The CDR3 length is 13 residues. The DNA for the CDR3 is TGTGCCATCTCAGTTTTAGTCACAGATACGCAGTATTTT. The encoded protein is CAISVLVTDTQYF.

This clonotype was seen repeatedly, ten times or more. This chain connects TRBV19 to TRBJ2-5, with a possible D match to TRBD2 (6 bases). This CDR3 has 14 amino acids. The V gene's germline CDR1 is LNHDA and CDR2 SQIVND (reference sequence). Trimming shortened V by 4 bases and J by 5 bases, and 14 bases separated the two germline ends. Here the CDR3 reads CASSSRGSGETQYF. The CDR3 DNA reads TGTGCCAGTAGTAGTCGTGGCAGCGGGGAGACCCAGTACTTC. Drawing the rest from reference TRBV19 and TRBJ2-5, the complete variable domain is DGGITQSPKYLFRKEGQNVTLSCEQNLNHDAMYWYRQDPGQGLRLIYYSQIVNDFQKGDIAEGYSVSREKKESFPLTVTSAQKNPTAFYLCASSSRGSGETQYFGPGTRLLVL.

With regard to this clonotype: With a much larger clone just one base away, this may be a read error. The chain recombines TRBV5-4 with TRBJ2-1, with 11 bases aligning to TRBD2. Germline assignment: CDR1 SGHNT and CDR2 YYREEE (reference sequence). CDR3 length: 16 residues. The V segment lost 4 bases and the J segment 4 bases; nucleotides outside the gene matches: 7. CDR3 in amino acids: CASSLLLAGGYNEQFF. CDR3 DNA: TGTGCCAGCAGCCTACTATTAGCGGGAGGGTACAATGAGCAGTTCTTC. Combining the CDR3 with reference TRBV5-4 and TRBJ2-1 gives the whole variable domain ETGVTQSPTHLIKTRGQQVTLRCSSQSGHNTVSWYQQALGQGPQFIFQYYREEENGRGNFPPRFSGLQFPNYSSELNVNALELDDSALYLCASSLLLAGGYNEQFFGPGTRLTVL.

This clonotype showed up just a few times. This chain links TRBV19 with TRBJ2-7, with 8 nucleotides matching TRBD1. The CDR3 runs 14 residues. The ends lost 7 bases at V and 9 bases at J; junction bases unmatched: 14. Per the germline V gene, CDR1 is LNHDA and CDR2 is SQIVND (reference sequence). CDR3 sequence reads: CASNAGTGYVGQYF. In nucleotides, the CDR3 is TGTGCCAGTAACGCCGGGACAGGCTACGTTGGGCAGTACTTC. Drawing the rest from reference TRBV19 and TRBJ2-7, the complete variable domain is DGGITQSPKYLFRKEGQNVTLSCEQNLNHDAMYWYRQDPGQGLRLIYYSQIVNDFQKGDIAEGYSVSREKKESFPLTVTSAQKNPTAFYLCASNAGTGYVGQYFGPGTRLTVT.

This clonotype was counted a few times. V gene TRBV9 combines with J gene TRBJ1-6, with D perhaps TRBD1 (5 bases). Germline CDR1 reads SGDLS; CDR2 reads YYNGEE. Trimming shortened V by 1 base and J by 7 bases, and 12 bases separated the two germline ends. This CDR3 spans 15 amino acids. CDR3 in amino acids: CASSVRDGLNSPLHF. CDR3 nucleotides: TGTGCCAGCAGCGTACGGGACGGCCTAAATTCACCCCTCCACTTT. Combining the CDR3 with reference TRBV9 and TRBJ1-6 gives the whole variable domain DSGVTQTPKHLITATGQRVTLRCSPRSGDLSVYWYQQSLDQGLQFLIQYYNGEERAKGNILERFSAQQFPDLHSELNLSSLELGDSALYFCASSVRDGLNSPLHFGNGTRLTVT.